Following are 6 T cell receptor beta chains from one sample sequenced in a study of blood T cell repertoires in COVID-19. Using immunoSEQ multiplex PCR, the repertoire was profiled, and TCRdb retains in-frame clones only, with some absent. Of some 130,000 clones listed, more than 80% were seen once; the top ten hold roughly 4.5%. Material: peripheral blood. Source of these receptors: a human donor in a cohort sampled during active COVID-19.

The rearrangement links TRBV4-1 to TRBJ2-1; 7 bases match TRBD1. The germline V gene has CDR1 MGHRA and CDR2 YSYEKL. The junction had 4 bases not matched to a gene; V was cut back by 0 bases and J by 2 bases. The CDR3 consists of 16 residues. The CDR3 here is CASSQDRDSPYNEQFF. CDR3 DNA: TGCGCCAGCAGCCAAGATCGGGACAGCCCCTACAATGAGCAGTTCTTC.

This rearrangement joins TRBV2 to TRBJ1-5; 7 bases line up with TRBD1. The trim removed 2 bases at V and 2 bases at J, leaving 6 bases unmatched. The CDR3 runs 16 residues. From germline, CDR1 is SNHLY and CDR2 FYNNEI. CDR3 sequence reads: CASSERADRGNQPQHF. CDR3 DNA: TGTGCCAGCAGTGAAAGGGCCGACAGGGGCAATCAGCCCCAGCATTTT.

This sequence joins TRBV30 and TRBJ2-2; 7 nucleotides match TRBD1. Germline V gene lookup returns CDR1 GTSNPN and CDR2 SVGIG (reference sequence). Trimming removed 3 bases from V and 4 bases from J; junction bases left unmatched: 8. This CDR3 is 15 amino acids long. The CDR3 DNA is TGTGCCTGGAGGGTCTGGACAGGATCCACCGGGGAGCTGTTTTTT. Translating gives CAWRVWTGSTGELFF.

The chain combines TRBV7-9 with TRBJ2-3; 8 bases line up with TRBD2. The CDR3 is made up of 17 amino acids. Trimming cost V 1 base and J 1 base; bases outside gene matches: 7. Germline assignment: CDR1 SEHNR and CDR2 FQNEAQ (reference sequence). CDR3 residues: CASSLGSGTRGTDTQYF. In nucleotides, the CDR3 is TGTGCCAGCAGCTTAGGTTCCGGGACTAGGGGCACAGATACGCAGTATTTT. The full variable domain, its missing parts supplied by reference TRBV7-9 and TRBJ2-3, is DTGVSQNPRHKITKRGQNVTFRCDPISEHNRLYWYRQTLGQGPEFLTYFQNEAQLEKSRLLSDRFSAERPKGSFSTLEIQRTEQGDSAMYLCASSLGSGTRGTDTQYFGPGTRLTVL.

The chain employs TRBV30 and TRBJ1-2; 9 bases map to TRBD1. The CDR3 runs to 15 residues. The germline gives CDR1 GTSNPN, CDR2 SVGIG (reference sequence). V shed 4 bases and J 3 bases; nucleotides not matched to a gene: 9. CDR3 DNA sequence: TGTGCCTGGACTCTGTTGGGACAGGGCGACTATGGCTACACCTTC. Translated, it gives CAWTLLGQGDYGYTF.

This clone showed up just once. The chain employs TRBV5-1 and TRBJ1-2; 7 bases agree with TRBD1. Germline loops: CDR1 SGHRS, CDR2 YFSETQ. The J segment lost 7 bases and the V segment lost 0 bases, leaving 18 bases of the junction unmatched. The CDR3 is made up of 18 amino acids. The CDR3 bases are TGCGCCAGCAGCTTGGCCGGAACAGGGGTTCCCGGAGCTGGTGGCTACACCTTC. Encoded protein: CASSLAGTGVPGAGGYTF.